This entry concerns a single T cell receptor beta chain. Antigen unknown. The time point was: peripheral blood 6 weeks after treatment start. Per-patient samples, pretreatment and on-treatment, numbered 1 to 8. Produced via immunoSEQ multiplex PCR; TCRdb's table is partial and in-frame only. Of under 55,000 clones in the sample, approximately 82% were seen once. V was trimmed by 4 bases and J by 6 bases, leaving 13 bases between them. Germline V gene data show CDR1 as MNHNS and CDR2 as SASEGT. The CDR3 length is 14 residues. This sample was taken from a study of PD-L1 blockade in urothelial cancer. Study as a whole: In the patient group, most of the roughly 30 were males with bladder-origin urothelial cancer.

Regarding the study as a whole: Better survival was predicted when blood TCR clonality before treatment fell below the median.

The sequence was collected from a man in his sixties with urothelial cancer. This chain joins TRBV6-1 and TRBJ2-1; D perhaps matches TRBD2 (7 bases). The sequencing here drew on PBMCs, taken around atezolizumab (anti-PD-L1) treatment. The CDR3: CASSGGGVLNEQFF. The CDR3 DNA is TGTGCCAGCAGTGGAGGGGGGGTTCTCAATGAGCAGTTCTTC.